A selection of T cell receptor beta chains follows, all from one sample in a study of blood T cell repertoires in COVID-19. The assay was immunoSEQ multiplex PCR, and TCRdb's table has in-frame clones only and misses some. The sample records about 100,000 clones, about 85% being singletons. Sequenced sample: peripheral blood. Source of these receptors: a man aged 50-59 years with active or convalescent COVID-19. CDR3s include the opening cysteine and the closing phenylalanine or tryptophan. D genes are given only for firm matches. The size of a clone is reported for some rows only, either as once, few or many, or as a class for expanded clones.

CDR3 protein: CASSPGGLNTEAFF
CDR3 DNA: TGTGCCAGCAGCCCAGGGGGTTTGAACACTGAAGCTTTCTTT
J gene: TRBJ1-1
D gene: TRBD1
V gene: TRBV7-2
clone size: -

CDR3 protein: CAMGQGRTEAFF
CDR3 DNA: TGTGCCATGGGACAGGGCAGGACTGAAGCTTTCTTT
J gene: TRBJ1-1
D gene: TRBD1
V gene: TRBV5-7
clone size: -

CDR3 protein: CASSILRDTNIQYF
CDR3 DNA: TGTGCCAGCAGTATCCTCCGGGACACAAACATTCAGTACTTC
J gene: TRBJ2-4
D gene: -
V gene: TRBV27
clone size: -

CDR3 protein: CASTGTGDNQPQHF
CDR3 DNA: TGCGCCAGCACCGGGACAGGAGATAATCAGCCCCAGCATTTT
J gene: TRBJ1-5
D gene: TRBD1
V gene: TRBV10-2
clone size: -

CDR3 protein: CASSLGAAASSYEQYF
CDR3 DNA: TGTGCCAGCAGCTTAGGTGCAGCTGCTAGCTCCTACGAGCAGTACTTC
J gene: TRBJ2-7
D gene: -
V gene: TRBV7-8
clone size: -

CDR3 protein: CASSLAGAFGELFF
CDR3 DNA: TGTGCCAGCAGTTTAGCGGGAGCGTTCGGGGAGCTGTTTTTT
J gene: TRBJ2-2
D gene: TRBD2
V gene: TRBV6-5
clone size: -

CDR3 protein: CASSPYGTGYEKLFF
CDR3 DNA: TGTGCCAGCAGCCCCTACGGGACAGGGTATGAAAAACTGTTTTTT
J gene: TRBJ1-4
D gene: TRBD1
V gene: TRBV9
clone size: -

CDR3 protein: CASSLDRGEQYF
CDR3 DNA: TGTGCCAGCAGTCTCGACAGGGGCGAGCAGTACTTC
J gene: TRBJ2-7
D gene: TRBD1
V gene: TRBV5-6
clone size: once

CDR3 protein: CASSKVRGLYGYTF
CDR3 DNA: TGTGCCAGCAGCAAAGTAAGGGGCCTATATGGCTACACCTTC
J gene: TRBJ1-2
D gene: -
V gene: TRBV21-1
clone size: -

CDR3 protein: CASSIEAEGSQFF
CDR3 DNA: TGTGCCAGTAGTATAGAGGCGGAGGGATCCCAGTTCTTC
J gene: TRBJ2-1
D gene: -
V gene: TRBV19
clone size: -

CDR3 protein: CASSLVQGANTEAFF
CDR3 DNA: TGTGCCAGCAGCTTAGTGCAGGGGGCGAACACTGAAGCTTTCTTT
J gene: TRBJ1-1
D gene: TRBD1
V gene: TRBV7-9
clone size: -

CDR3 protein: CASSLVKETGELFF
CDR3 DNA: TGTGCCAGCAGCTTGGTGAAGGAGACCGGGGAGCTGTTTTTT
J gene: TRBJ2-2
D gene: -
V gene: TRBV5-4
clone size: -

CDR3 protein: CASSLGATGYNEQFF
CDR3 DNA: TGTGCCAGCAGCTTGGGGGCTACGGGATACAATGAGCAGTTCTTC
J gene: TRBJ2-1
D gene: -
V gene: TRBV5-5
clone size: -

CDR3 protein: CSVSAGGVGLVLSDTQYF
CDR3 DNA: TGCAGCGTTTCCGCAGGGGGCGTTGGACTAGTGCTCTCAGATACGCAGTATTTT
J gene: TRBJ2-3
D gene: -
V gene: TRBV29-1
clone size: -

CDR3 protein: CASSLGPQTNTGELFF
CDR3 DNA: TGTGCCAGCAGCTTGGGCCCACAAACGAACACCGGGGAGCTGTTTTTT
J gene: TRBJ2-2
D gene: -
V gene: TRBV7-9
clone size: -